This paragraph reports one TCR beta chain. The data were taken from a study of blood T cell repertoires in COVID-19. With 4 bases removed from V and 5 bases from J, the gap between germline ends came to 15 bases. Germline V gene sequence: CDR1 SGHDT, CDR2 YYEEEE. The CDR3 sequence is 14 residues long. Authors' analysis steps: For nucleated cells, counts were estimated from reference gene primer amplification. The table came from immunoSEQ multiplex PCR; TCRdb's copy has only in-frame clones and leaves some out. V, J and clone size are taken as reported in that table, and D and trimming were inferred from the DNA itself. This sample has some 150,000 clones, with about four fifths found just once.

The chain links TRBV5-6 to TRBJ2-5; D is possibly TRBD2 (7 bases). The sequencing input was peripheral blood. The receptor's source is a human donor with acute or convalescent COVID-19. The donor label of this sample is uncertain. The CDR3 coding sequence is TGTGCCAGCAGCGGGGGGGCTCCCGCCGAGACCCAGTACTTC. Protein: CASSGGAPAETQYF.